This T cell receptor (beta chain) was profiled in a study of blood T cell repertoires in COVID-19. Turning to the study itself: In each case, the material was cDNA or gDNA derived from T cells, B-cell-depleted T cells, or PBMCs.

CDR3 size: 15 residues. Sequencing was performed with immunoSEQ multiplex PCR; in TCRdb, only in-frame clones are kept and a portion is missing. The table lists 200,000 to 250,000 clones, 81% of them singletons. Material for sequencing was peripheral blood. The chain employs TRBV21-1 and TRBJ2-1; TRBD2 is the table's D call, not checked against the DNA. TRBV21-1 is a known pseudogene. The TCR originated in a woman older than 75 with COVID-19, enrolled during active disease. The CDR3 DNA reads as TGTGCCAGCAGCGCAAGGACTGCTCCCTTGAATGAGCAGTTCTTC. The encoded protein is CASSARTAPLNEQFF.